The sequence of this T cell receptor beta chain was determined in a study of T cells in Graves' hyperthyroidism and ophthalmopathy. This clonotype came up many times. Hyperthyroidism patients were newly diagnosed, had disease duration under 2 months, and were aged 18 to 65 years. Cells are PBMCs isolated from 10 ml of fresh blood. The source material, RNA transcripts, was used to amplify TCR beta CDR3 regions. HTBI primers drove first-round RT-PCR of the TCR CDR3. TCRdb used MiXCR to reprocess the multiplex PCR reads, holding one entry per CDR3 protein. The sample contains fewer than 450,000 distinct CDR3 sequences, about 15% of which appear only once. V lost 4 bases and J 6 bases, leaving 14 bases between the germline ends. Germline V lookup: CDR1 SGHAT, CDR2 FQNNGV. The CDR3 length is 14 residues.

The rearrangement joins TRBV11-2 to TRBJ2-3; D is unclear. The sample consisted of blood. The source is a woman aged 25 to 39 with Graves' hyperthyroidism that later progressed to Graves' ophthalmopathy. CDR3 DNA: TGTGCCAGCAGCTCCCGCTCCGCGTCCGATACGCAGTATTTT. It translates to CASSSRSASDTQYF.